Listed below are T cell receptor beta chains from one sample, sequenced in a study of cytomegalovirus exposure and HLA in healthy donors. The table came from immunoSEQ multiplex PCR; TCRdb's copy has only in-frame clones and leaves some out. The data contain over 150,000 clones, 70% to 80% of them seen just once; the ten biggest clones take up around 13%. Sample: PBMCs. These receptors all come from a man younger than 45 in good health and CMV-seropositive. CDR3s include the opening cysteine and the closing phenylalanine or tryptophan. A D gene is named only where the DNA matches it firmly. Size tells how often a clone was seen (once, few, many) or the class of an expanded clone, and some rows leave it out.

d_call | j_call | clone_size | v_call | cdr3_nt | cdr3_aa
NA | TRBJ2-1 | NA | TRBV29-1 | TGCAGCGTTAGGCCCCTGCTGGGGGAGGTCAACAATGAGCAGTTCTTC | CSVRPLLGEVNNEQFF
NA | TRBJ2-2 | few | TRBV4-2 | TGTGCCAGCAGCCAGGGTAGCACGATAACCGGGGAGCTGTTTTTT | CASSQGSTITGELFF
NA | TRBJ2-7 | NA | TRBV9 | TGTGCCAGCAGCGTAGGGGGTAGCGCCTACGAGCAGTACTTC | CASSVGGSAYEQYF
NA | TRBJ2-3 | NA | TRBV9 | TGTGCCAGCAGCGTAGGATCGGAGAGGGATACGCAGTATTTT | CASSVGSERDTQYF
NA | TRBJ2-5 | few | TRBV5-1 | TGCGCCAGCAGCTTGGATGCAGGGTGGCAAGAGACCCAGTACTTC | CASSLDAGWQETQYF
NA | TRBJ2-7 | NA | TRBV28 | TGTGCCAGCAGTTCCCCCGGAGTTCGCTACGAGCAGTACTTC | CASSSPGVRYEQYF
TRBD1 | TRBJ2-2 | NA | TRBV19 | TGTGCCAGTAGTGACACCGGGACAGGGATCACCGGGGAGCTGTTTTTT | CASSDTGTGITGELFF
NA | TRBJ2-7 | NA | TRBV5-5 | TGTGCCAGCAGCTTGGGACTAACCTACGAGCAGTACTTC | CASSLGLTYEQYF
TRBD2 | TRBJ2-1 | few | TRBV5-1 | TGCGCCAGCAGCCTGGGACTAGCGGGCTATGAGCAGTTCTTC | CASSLGLAGYEQFF
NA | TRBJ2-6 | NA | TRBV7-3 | TGTGCCAGCAGCGCAGCTGGGGCCAACGTCCTGACTTTC | CASSAAGANVLTF
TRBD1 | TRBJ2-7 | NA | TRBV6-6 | TGTGCCAGCAGACTCACCGGGACAGGGTCCTACGAGCAGTACTTC | CASRLTGTGSYEQYF
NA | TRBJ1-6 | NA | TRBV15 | TGTGCCACCAGCAGAGATCTAAATTCACCCCTCCACTTT | CATSRDLNSPLHF
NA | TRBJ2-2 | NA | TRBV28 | TGTGCCAGCTGTCTTTTAGCGACCGGGGAGCTGTTTTTT | CASCLLATGELFF
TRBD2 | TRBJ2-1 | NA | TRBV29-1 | TGCAGCGCCCACCTAGCGGGAGGGTACAATGAGCAGTTCTTC | CSAHLAGGYNEQFF
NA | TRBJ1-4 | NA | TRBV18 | TGTGCCAGCTCACCCGACCAGGGGCAGGAAAAACTGTTTTTT | CASSPDQGQEKLFF
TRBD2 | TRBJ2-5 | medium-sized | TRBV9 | TGTGCCAGCAGCGTAGCTTCGCGGGAGGTATCAGAGACCCAGTACTTC | CASSVASREVSETQYF
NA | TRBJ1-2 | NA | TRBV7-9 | TGTGCCAGCAGCTTAGCGACGGCGGTTGGGGGCTACACCTTC | CASSLATAVGGYTF
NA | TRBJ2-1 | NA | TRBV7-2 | TGTGCCAGCAGCTTAGGTCCCCAGGGGAAAAATGAGCAGTTCTTC | CASSLGPQGKNEQFF
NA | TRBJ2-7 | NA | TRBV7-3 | TGTGCCAGCAGCTTATGGGGGCGGGAGAGCGAGCAGTACTTC | CASSLWGRESEQYF
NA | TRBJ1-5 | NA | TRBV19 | TGTGCCAGTAGTATAAACTTTCGAGACGGGGGGATCAGCAATCAGCCCCAGCATTTT | CASSINFRDGGISNQPQHF
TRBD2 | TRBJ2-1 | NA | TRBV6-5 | TGTGCCAGCAGCCGCACTAGCGGGAACTACAATGAGCAGTTCTTC | CASSRTSGNYNEQFF
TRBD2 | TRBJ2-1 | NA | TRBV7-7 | TGTGCTAGCAGCCCAAAAATCAGCGGGAAGACGGCCTACAATGAGCAGTTCTTC | CASSPKISGKTAYNEQFF
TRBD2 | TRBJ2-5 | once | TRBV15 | TGTGCCACCAGCAGACTGACCCTAGCGGGAGGACGTAAAGAGACCCAGTACTTC | CATSRLTLAGGRKETQYF
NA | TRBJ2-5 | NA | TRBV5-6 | TGTGCCAGCAGCTTGGGAGCCTGGCAAGAGACCCAGTACTTC | CASSLGAWQETQYF
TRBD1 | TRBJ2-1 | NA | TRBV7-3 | TGTGCCAGCAGCTTAAATTCGCAGGGGGCGGTTAATGAGCAGTTCTTC | CASSLNSQGAVNEQFF
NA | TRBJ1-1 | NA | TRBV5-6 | TGTGCCAGCAGCCTGGGGCGGACAGTAGCCACTGAAGCTTTCTTT | CASSLGRTVATEAFF
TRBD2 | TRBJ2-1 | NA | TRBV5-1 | TGCGCCAGCAGCTTGGAAGGACTAGCGGGAGTAGATGAGCAGTTCTTC | CASSLEGLAGVDEQFF
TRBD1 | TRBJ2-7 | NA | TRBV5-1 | TGCGCCAGCAGCAGGGGGCAGGCCTACGAGCAGTACTTC | CASSRGQAYEQYF
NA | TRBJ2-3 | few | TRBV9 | TGTGCCAGCAGCGTAGGTAGCGGTACAACAGATACGCAGTATTTT | CASSVGSGTTDTQYF
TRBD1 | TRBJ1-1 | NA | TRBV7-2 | TGTGCCAGCAGACAAAGGACAGGGAAGAACACTGAAGCTTTCTTT | CASRQRTGKNTEAFF
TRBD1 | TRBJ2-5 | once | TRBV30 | TGTGCCTGGAGCCGGCAGGGGGCATTGACGGAGACCCAGTACTTC | CAWSRQGALTETQYF
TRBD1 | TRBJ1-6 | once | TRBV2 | TGTGCCAGCAGTACAGGGGTCCCCTCTAATTCACCCCTCCACTTT | CASSTGVPSNSPLHF
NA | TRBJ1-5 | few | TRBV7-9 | TGTGCCAGCAGCTTAGGGGACTGGGGGCCCCAGCATTTT | CASSLGDWGPQHF
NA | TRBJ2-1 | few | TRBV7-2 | TGTGCCAGCAGCGTCCGGGACACCAATGAGCAGTTCTTC | CASSVRDTNEQFF
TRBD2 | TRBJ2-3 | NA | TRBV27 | TGTGCCAGCAGTTTATTGGGCGGGAGTGGCACAGATACGCAGTATTTT | CASSLLGGSGTDTQYF
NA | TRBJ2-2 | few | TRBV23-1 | TGCGCCAGCAGTAGGACACGGACGGTACAAGGGCGCGACACCGGGGAGCTGTTTTTT | CASSRTRTVQGRDTGELFF
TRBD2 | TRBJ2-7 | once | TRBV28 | TGTGCCAGCAGGCTAGCGGGAGCGTCCTACGAGCAGTACTTC | CASRLAGASYEQYF
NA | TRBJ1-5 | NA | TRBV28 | TGTGCCAGCAGTTTCTACGCCAGGGGCAATCAGCCCCAGCATTTT | CASSFYARGNQPQHF